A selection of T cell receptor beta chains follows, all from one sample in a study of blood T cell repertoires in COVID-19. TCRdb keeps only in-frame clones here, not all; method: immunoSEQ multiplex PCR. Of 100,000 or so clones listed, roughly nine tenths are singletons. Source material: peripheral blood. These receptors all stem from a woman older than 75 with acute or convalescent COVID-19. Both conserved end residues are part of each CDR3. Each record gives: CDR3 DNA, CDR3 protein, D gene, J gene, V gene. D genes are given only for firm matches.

TGTGCCAGCAGTGAAATCCCCGACAGGGTGTACACCATATATTTT	CASSEIPDRVYTIYF	TRBD1	TRBJ1-3	TRBV2
TGTGCCAGCAGCTCCGGACAGGGATCACCCCTCCACTTT	CASSSGQGSPLHF	TRBD1	TRBJ1-6	TRBV2
TGTGCCAGCAGTGACAGGGGCCACACAGATACGCAGTATTTT	CASSDRGHTDTQYF	NA	TRBJ2-3	TRBV6-1
TGTGCCAGCAGGCCGGGAGCACTAGGCGAAAAACTGTTTTTT	CASRPGALGEKLFF	NA	TRBJ1-4	TRBV6-5
TGTGCCAGCAGTGGGGGACAGTTCCCTAATCAGCCCCAGCATTTT	CASSGGQFPNQPQHF	TRBD1	TRBJ1-5	TRBV25-1
TGTGCCAGTAGTATCCCAAACACTGAAGCTTTCTTT	CASSIPNTEAFF	NA	TRBJ1-1	TRBV19
TGTGCCAGCAGTTTATCCACAGGGGAAGTTTCGGACGAGCAGTACTTC	CASSLSTGEVSDEQYF	TRBD1	TRBJ2-7	TRBV28
TGTGCCAGCACCACTAATCCCTACGAGCAGTACTTC	CASTTNPYEQYF	NA	TRBJ2-7	TRBV28
TGTGCCAGCAGGGAAGACAGGGCATATGGAAACACCATATATTTT	CASREDRAYGNTIYF	TRBD1	TRBJ1-3	TRBV6-1
TGCGCCAGCAGCCCCGGGAGTGAGCAGTTCTTC	CASSPGSEQFF	NA	TRBJ2-1	TRBV4-1